The source of this T cell receptor beta chain is a study of cytotoxic CD8 clonotypes in ibrutinib-treated CLL. Turning to the study itself: Within the patient group, roughly 11 were relapsed/refractory and approximately 15 treatment-naive, and around 17 were IGHV unmutated. Partial responses numbered approximately 24 and complete responses 2; after a median about 72 months, roughly 15 stayed remitted and roughly twelve progressed. Study-wide results and caveats: Public clonotypes occurred uncommonly; on treatment, they contracted or remained stable. Clonality, elevated at ibrutinib response, dropped back toward baseline at progression.

To note about this clone: The antigen is undetermined.

The method was immunoSEQ multiplex PCR; TCRdb's version includes in-frame clones alone and lacks a portion of them. Counted here are 24,000 or so clones, 65% to 80% occurring once; the ten biggest clones make up approximately 46%. The germline V and J ends were trimmed by 0 bases and 2 bases, with 15 bases remaining between them. Germline V gives CDR1 SGDLS, CDR2 YYNGEE. There are 16 residues in the CDR3. The sequence derives from a human donor with chronic lymphocytic leukemia. The sequences come from PBMCs, collected after 12 months of ibrutinib treatment. The V and J genes are TRBV9 and TRBJ2-7; no firm D call. CDR3 protein: CASSVERDRRTYEQYF. DNA of the CDR3: TGTGCCAGCAGCGTAGAGAGAGACCGACGAACCTACGAGCAGTACTTC. Filled out from reference TRBV9 and TRBJ2-7, the complete variable domain reads DSGVTQTPKHLITATGQRVTLRCSPRSGDLSVYWYQQSLDQGLQFLIQYYNGEERAKGNILERFSAQQFPDLHSELNLSSLELGDSALYFCASSVERDRRTYEQYFGPGTRLTVT.